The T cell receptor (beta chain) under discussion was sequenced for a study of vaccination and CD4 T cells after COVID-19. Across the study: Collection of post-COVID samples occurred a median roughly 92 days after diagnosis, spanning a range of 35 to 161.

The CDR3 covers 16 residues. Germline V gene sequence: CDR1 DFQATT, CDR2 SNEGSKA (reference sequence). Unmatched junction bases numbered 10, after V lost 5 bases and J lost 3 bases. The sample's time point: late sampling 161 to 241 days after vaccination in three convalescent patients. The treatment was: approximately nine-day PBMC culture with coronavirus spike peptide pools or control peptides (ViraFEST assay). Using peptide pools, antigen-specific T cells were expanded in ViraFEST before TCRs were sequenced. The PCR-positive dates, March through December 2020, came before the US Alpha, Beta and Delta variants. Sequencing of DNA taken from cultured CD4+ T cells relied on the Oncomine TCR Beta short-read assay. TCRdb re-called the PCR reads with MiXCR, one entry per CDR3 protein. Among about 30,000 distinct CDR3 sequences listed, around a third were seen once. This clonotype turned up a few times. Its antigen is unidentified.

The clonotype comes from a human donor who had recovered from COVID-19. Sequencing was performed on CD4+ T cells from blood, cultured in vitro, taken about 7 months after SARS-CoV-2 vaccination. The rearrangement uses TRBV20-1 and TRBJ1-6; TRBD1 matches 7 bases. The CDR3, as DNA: TGCAGTGCTGAGGCTCCGGGACAGTTCTATAATTCACCCCTCCACTTT. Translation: CSAEAPGQFYNSPLHF.